This paragraph covers one TCR beta chain sequence. This sample was included in a study of blood T cell repertoires in COVID-19. Overall study context: Some COVID-19 samples were acute and others convalescent; all came from the United States, Italy and Spain. Sample material is recorded as cDNA or gDNA derived from T cells, B-cell-depleted T cells, or PBMCs.

The CDR3 loop spans 12 amino acids. Germline CDR1 SQVTM, CDR2 ANQGSEA. V dropped 5 bases and J dropped 4 bases, with 10 bases sitting between them. Method: immunoSEQ multiplex PCR; TCRdb's copy keeps in-frame clones and lacks some. The table has more than 250,000 clones, more than 70% seen once. The receptor was isolated from a woman aged 50 to 60 with acute or convalescent COVID-19. Material for sequencing was peripheral blood. The chain carries TRBV29-1 and TRBJ2-3; D is perhaps TRBD2 (6 bases). The CDR3, as DNA: TGCAGCGTTCCCTTAGCGGCAGATACGCAGTATTTT. Residues: CSVPLAADTQYF.